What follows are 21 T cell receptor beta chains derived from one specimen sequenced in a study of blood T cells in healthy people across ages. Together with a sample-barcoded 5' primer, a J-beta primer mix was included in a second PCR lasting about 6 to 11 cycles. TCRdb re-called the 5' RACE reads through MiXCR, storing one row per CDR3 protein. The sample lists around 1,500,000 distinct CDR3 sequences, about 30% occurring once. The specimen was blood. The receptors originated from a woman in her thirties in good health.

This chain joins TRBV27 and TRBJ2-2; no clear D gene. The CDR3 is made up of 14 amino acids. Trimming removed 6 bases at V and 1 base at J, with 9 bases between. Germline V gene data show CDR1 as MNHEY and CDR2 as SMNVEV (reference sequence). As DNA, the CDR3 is TGTGCCAGCAGCCCGCCAGAGAACACCGGGGAGCTGTTTTTT. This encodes CASSPPENTGELFF.

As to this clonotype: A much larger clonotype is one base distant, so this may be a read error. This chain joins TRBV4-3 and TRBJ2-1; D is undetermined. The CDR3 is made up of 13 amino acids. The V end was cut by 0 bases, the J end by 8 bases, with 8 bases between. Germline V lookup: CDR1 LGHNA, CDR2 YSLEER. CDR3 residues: CASSQDSPDEQFF. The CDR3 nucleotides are TGCGCCAGCAGCCAAGATTCCCCCGATGAGCAGTTCTTC.

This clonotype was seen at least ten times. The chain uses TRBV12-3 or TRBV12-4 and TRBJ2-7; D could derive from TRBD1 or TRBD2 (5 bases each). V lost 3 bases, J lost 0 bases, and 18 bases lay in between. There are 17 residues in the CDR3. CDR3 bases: TGTGCCAGCAGTTTTCAAAAATTACGGGACGCCTCCTACGAGCAGTACTTC. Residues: CASSFQKLRDASYEQYF.

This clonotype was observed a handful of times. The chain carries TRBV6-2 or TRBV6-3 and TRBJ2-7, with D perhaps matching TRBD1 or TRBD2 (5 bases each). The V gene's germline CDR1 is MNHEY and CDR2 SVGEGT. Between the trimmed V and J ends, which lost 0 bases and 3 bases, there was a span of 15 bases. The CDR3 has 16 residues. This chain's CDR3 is CASSYSSRDLSYEQYF. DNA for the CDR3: TGTGCCAGCAGTTACTCGTCTAGGGACCTCAGCTACGAGCAGTACTTC.

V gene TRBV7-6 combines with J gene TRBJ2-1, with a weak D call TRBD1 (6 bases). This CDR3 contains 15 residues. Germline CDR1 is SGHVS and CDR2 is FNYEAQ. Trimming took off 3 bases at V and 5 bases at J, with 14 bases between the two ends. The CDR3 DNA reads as TGTGCCAGCAGCTTTGTCGGGACACAAAACAATGAGCAGTTCTTC. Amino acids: CASSFVGTQNNEQFF.

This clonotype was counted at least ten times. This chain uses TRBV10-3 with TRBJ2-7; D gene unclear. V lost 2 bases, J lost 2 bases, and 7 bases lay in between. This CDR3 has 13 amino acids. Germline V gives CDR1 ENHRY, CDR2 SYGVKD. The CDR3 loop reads CAISEGQTYEQYF. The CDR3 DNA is TGTGCCATCAGTGAGGGGCAGACCTACGAGCAGTACTTC.

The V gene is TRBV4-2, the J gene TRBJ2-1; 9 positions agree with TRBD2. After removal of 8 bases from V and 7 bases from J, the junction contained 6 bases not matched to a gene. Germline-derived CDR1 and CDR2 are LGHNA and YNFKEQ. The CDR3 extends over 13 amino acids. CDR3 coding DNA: TGTGCCAGCCTAGCGGGGCAGGGGAATGAGCAGTTCTTC. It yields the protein CASLAGQGNEQFF.

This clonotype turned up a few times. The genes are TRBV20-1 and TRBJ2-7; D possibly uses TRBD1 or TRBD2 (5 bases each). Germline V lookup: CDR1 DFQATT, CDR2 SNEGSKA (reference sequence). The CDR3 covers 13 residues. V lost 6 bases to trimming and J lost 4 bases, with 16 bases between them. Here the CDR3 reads CSAGPGHQYEQYF. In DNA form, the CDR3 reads TGCAGTGCAGGCCCGGGGCACCAGTACGAGCAGTACTTC.

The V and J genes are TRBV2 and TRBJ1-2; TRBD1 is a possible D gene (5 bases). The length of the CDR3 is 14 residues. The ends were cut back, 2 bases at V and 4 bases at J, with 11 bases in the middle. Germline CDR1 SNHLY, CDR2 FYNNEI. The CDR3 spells CASSEYRGVYGYTF. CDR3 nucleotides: TGTGCCAGCAGTGAATACAGAGGGGTCTATGGCTACACCTTC. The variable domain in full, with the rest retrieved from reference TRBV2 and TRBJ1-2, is EPEVTQTPSHQVTQMGQEVILRCVPISNHLYFYWYRQILGQKVEFLVSFYNNEISEKSEIFDDQFSVERPDGSNFTLKIRSTKLEDSAMYFCASSEYRGVYGYTFGSGTRLTVV.

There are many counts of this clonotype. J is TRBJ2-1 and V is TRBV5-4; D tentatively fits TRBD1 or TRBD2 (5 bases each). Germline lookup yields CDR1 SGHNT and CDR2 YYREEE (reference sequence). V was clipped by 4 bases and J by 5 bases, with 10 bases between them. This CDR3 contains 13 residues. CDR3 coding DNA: TGTGCCAGCAGCCCGGGACCAAACAATGAGCAGTTCTTC. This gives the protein CASSPGPNNEQFF.

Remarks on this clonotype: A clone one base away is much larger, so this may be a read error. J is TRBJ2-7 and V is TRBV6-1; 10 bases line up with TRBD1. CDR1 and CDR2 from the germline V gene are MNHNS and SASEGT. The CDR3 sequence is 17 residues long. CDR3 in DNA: TGTGCCAACAGTGTACAGACAGGGGGCTGGAGCTCCTACGAGCAGTACTTC. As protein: CANSVQTGGWSSYEQYF.

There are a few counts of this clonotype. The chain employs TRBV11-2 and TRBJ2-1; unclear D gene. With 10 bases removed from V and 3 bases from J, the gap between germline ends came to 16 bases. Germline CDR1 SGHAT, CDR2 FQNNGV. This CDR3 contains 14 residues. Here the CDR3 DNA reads TGTGCCACTTCCTTCGGGCTAAACTACAATGAGCAGTTCTTC. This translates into CATSFGLNYNEQFF.

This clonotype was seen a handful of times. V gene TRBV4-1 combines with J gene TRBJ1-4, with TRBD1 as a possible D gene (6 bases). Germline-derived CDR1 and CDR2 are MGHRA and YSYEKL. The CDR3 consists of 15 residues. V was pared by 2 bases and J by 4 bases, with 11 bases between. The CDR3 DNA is TGCGCCAGCAGCCAACCGGGACAATATAATGAAAAACTGTTTTTT. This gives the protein CASSQPGQYNEKLFF.

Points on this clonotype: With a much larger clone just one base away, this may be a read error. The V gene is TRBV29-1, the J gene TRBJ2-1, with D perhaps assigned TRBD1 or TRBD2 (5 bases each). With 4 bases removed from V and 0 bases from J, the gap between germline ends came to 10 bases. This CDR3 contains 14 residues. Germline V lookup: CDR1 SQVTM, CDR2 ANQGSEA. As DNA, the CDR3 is TGCAGCGTTGCGGGACCCCTCTCCTACAATGAGCAGTTCTTC. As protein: CSVAGPLSYNEQFF.

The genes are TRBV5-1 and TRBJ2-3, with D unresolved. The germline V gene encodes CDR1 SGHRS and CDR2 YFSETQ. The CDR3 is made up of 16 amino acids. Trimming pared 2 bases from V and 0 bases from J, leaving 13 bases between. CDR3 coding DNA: TGCGCCAGCAGCTTAGGAGTACGTCAAAGCACAGATACGCAGTATTTT. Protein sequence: CASSLGVRQSTDTQYF.

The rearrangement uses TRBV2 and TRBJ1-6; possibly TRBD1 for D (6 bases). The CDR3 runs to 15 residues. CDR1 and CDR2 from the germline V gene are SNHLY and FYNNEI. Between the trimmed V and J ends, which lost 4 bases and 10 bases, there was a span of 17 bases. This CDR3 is CASSGATGTGSPLHF. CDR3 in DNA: TGTGCCAGCAGTGGGGCGACAGGTACCGGCTCACCCCTCCACTTT.

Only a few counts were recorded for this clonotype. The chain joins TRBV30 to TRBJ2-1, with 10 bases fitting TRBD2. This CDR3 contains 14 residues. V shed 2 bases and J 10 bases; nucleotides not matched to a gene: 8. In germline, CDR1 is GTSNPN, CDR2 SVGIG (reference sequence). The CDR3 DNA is TGTGCCTGGAGTTATAGCGGGAGGAAGGGGGAGCAGTTCTTC. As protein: CAWSYSGRKGEQFF.

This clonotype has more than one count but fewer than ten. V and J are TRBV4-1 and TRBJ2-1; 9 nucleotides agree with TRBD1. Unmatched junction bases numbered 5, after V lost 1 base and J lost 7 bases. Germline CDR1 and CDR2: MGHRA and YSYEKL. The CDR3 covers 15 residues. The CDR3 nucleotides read TGCGCCAGCAGCCAAGTCGGACAGGGGAAAAATGAGCAGTTCTTC. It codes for CASSQVGQGKNEQFF.

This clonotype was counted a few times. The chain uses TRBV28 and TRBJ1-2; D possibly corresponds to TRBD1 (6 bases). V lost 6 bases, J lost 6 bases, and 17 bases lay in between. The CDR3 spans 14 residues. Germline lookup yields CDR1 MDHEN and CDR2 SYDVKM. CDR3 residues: CASRRGGPYHGYTF. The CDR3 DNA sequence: TGTGCCAGCAGGAGGGGGGGGCCCTACCATGGCTACACCTTC.

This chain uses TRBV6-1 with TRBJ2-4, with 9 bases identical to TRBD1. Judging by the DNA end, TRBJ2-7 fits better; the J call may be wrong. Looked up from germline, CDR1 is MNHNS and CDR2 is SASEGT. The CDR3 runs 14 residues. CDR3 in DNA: TGTGCCAGCATTTGGACAGGGGATTTCTACGAGCAGTACTTC. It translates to CASIWTGDFYEQYF.

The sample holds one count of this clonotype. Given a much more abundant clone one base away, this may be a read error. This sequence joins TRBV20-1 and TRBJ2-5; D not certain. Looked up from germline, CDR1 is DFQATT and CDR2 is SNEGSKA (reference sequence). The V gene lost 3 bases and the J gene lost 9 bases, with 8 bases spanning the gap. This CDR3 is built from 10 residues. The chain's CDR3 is CSASAEAQYF. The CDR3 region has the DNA TGCAGTGCTAGCGCCGAGGCCCAGTACTTC.